These 9 T cell receptor beta chains were all obtained from the same sample, sequenced in a study of early T cells in non-severe SARS-CoV-2 infection (dated by TCRdb to about 2021). The library was prepared using 5' RACE. TCRdb records NextSeq 500 as the sequencer. TCRdb trimmed public reads at Q25 via fastp, called clones via MiXCR and kept in-frame beta chains. Each entry merges the rows of one CDR3 protein and shows their most common DNA and genes. The sample records some 64,000 distinct CDR3 sequences, 10% to 12% of which are singletons. The ten largest clones take up under 2% of the sample. Sequenced sample: whole blood. The receptors were gathered from an adult who was a healthcare worker with PCR-confirmed SARS-CoV-2 infection or an uninfected control (not recorded which).

V is TRBV29-1 and J is TRBJ2-2; D tentatively fits TRBD1 or TRBD2 (5 bases each). Trimming stripped 7 bases from V and 6 bases from J, with 15 bases between. The V gene's germline CDR1 is SQVTM and CDR2 ANQGSEA. The CDR3 has 13 residues. The CDR3 is CSARDDWAGELFF. The DNA of the CDR3 is TGCAGCGCACGGGACGACTGGGCCGGGGAGCTGTTTTTT.

This clonotype occurred many times. The rearrangement links TRBV30 to TRBJ1-4; 7 bases match TRBD1. The CDR3 loop spans 16 amino acids. CDR1 and CDR2 (germline): GTSNPN, SVGIG (reference sequence). V lost 7 bases and J lost 8; bases outside the gene matches: 19. CDR3 sequence: CALRALHGDSGEKLFF. The DNA for the CDR3 is TGTGCCTTGCGCGCCCTACACGGGGACAGTGGCGAAAAACTGTTTTTT. Full variable domain (remainder filled in from reference TRBV30 and TRBJ1-4): SQTIHQWPATLVQPVGSPLSLECTVEGTSNPNLYWYRQAAGRGLQLLFYSVGIGQISSEVPQNLSASRPQDRQFILSSKKLLLSDSGFYLCALRALHGDSGEKLFFGSGTQLSVL.

This clonotype was counted a few times. The gene calls are TRBV3-1 and TRBJ1-4, with D possibly matching TRBD1 (5 bases). Trimming shortened V by 4 bases and J by 10 bases, and 16 bases separated the two germline ends. Germline V gene sequence: CDR1 LGHDT, CDR2 YNNKEL (reference sequence). This CDR3 comprises 14 residues. The DNA of the CDR3 is TGTGCCAGCAGCCTCCTTGGGGCGGAGAGAAAACTGTTTTTT. Encoded protein: CASSLLGAERKLFF. The full variable domain, completed using reference TRBV3-1 and TRBJ1-4, is DTAVSQTPKYLVTQMGNDKSIKCEQNLGHDTMYWYKQDSKKFLKIMFSYNNKELIINETVPNRFSPKSPDKAHLNLHINSLELGDSAVYFCASSLLGAERKLFFGSGTQLSVL.

This clonotype was seen ten or more times. The chain combines TRBV7-2 with TRBJ2-5; 7 positions match TRBD1. CDR3 length: 17 amino acids. CDR1 SGHTA and CDR2 FQGNSA come from the germline V gene. V gave up 2 bases and J gave up 1 base; unmatched junction bases: 10. CDR3 sequence reads: CASSLISDRAFQETQYF. The DNA for the CDR3 is TGTGCCAGCAGCTTAATCAGTGACAGGGCCTTCCAAGAGACCCAGTACTTC.

The table lists this clonotype with many counts. The V call is TRBV29-1, the J call TRBJ1-2; possible D gene TRBD1, 6 bases. Germline lookup yields CDR1 SQVTM and CDR2 ANQGSEA. Trimming removed 7 bases from V and 1 base from J, with 22 bases in between. The CDR3 sequence is 16 residues long. CDR3 in DNA: TGCAGCGCCCTCTCCGGACAGACGCTAATTAACTATGGCTACACCTTC. Encoded protein: CSALSGQTLINYGYTF.

This clonotype was seen many times. The chain links TRBV11-2 to TRBJ2-1; the D gene is possibly TRBD2 (5 bases). The V end lost 3 bases, the J end lost 0 bases, and 6 bases lay between the germline ends. There are 14 residues in the CDR3. Germline lookup yields CDR1 SGHAT and CDR2 FQNNGV. Here the CDR3 DNA reads TGTGCCAGCAGCTTCCGGGGCTCCTACAATGAGCAGTTCTTC. Protein sequence: CASSFRGSYNEQFF.

This clonotype was recorded at least ten times. The CDR3 is CSASVVAWWSYNEQFF. DNA for the CDR3: TGCAGTGCTAGTGTGGTAGCCTGGTGGTCCTACAATGAGCAGTTCTTC. The V and J genes are TRBV20-1 and TRBJ2-1, with unresolved D. Trimming took 3 bases from V and 1 from J, leaving 16 bases between them. The CDR3 sequence is 16 residues long. Germline loops: CDR1 DFQATT, CDR2 SNEGSKA (reference sequence).

This clonotype was detected ten times or more. The chain combines TRBV10-3 with TRBJ1-1, with a tentative D call TRBD1 (5 bases). Germline V lookup: CDR1 ENHRY, CDR2 SYGVKD. The CDR3 extends over 15 amino acids. Trimming took 10 bases from V and 1 from J, leaving 19 bases between them. CDR3 loop: CATAKKGSSNTEAFF. The CDR3, as DNA: TGTGCCACCGCAAAAAAGGGGTCCTCGAACACTGAAGCTTTCTTT.

The V and J genes are TRBV10-3 and TRBJ2-1, with D possibly TRBD2 on 5 matching bases. Germline loops: CDR1 ENHRY, CDR2 SYGVKD. The CDR3 has 15 amino acids. V shed 3 bases and J shed 6 bases, with 15 bases lying between them. This CDR3 reads CAISDRTLPPNEQFF. The CDR3 DNA reads as TGTGCCATCAGTGATCGGACTCTTCCCCCCAATGAGCAGTTCTTC.